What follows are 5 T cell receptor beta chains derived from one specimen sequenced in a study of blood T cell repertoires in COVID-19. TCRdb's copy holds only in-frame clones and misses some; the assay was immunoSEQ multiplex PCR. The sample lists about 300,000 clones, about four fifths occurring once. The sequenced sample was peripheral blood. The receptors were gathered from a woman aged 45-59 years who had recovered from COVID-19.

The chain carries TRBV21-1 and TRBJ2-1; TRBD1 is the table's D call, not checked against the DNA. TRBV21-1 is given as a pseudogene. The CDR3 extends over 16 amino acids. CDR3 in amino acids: CASSNPGQGAYNEQFF. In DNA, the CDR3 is TGTGCCAGCAGCAACCCGGGACAGGGAGCCTACAATGAGCAGTTCTTC.

In nucleotides, the CDR3 is TGTGCCATCATACCCAAGCATGGCTACACCTTC. This encodes CAIIPKHGYTF. The rearrangement links TRBV24-1 to TRBJ1-2, with D hard to call. CDR1 and CDR2 (germline): KGHDR, SFDVKD. There are 11 residues in the CDR3. Trimming stripped 11 bases from V and 6 bases from J, with 12 bases between.

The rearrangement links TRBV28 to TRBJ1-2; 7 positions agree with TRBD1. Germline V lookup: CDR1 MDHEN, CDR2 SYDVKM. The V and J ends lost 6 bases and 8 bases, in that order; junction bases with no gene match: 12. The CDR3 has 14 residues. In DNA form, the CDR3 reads TGTGCCAGCAGCTTGGGACAGTTCATCTGGGGCTACACCTTC. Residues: CASSLGQFIWGYTF.

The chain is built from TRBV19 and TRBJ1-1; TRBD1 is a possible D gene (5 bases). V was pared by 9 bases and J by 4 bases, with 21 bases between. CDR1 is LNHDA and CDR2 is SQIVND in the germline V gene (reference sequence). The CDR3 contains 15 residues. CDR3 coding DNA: TGTGCCAGCCGGGGGGGAGGGGTCACCGCCACTGAAGCTTTCTTT. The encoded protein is CASRGGGVTATEAFF. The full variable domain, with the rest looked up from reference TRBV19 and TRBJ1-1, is DGGITQSPKYLFRKEGQNVTLSCEQNLNHDAMYWYRQDPGQGLRLIYYSQIVNDFQKGDIAEGYSVSREKKESFPLTVTSAQKNPTAFYLCASRGGGVTATEAFFGQGTRLTVV.

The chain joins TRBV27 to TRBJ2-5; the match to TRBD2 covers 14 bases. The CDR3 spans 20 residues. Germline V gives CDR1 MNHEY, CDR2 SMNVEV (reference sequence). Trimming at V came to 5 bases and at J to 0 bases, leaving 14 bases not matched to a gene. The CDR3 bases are TGTGCCAGCAGTCGCCATCTTCGGACTAGCGGGGGGCCCTACCAAGAGACCCAGTACTTC. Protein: CASSRHLRTSGGPYQETQYF.